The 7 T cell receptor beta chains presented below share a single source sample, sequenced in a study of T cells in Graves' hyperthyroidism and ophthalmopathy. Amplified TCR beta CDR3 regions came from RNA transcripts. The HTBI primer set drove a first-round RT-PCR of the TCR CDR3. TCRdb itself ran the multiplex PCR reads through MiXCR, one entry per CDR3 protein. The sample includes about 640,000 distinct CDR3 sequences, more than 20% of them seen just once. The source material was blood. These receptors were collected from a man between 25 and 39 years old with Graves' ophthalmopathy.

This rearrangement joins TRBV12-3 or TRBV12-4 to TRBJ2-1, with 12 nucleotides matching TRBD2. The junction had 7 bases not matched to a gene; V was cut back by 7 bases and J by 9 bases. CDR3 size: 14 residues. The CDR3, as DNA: TGTGCCAGCATTCCTAGCGGGAGGGCAGGTGAGCAGTTCTTC. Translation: CASIPSGRAGEQFF.

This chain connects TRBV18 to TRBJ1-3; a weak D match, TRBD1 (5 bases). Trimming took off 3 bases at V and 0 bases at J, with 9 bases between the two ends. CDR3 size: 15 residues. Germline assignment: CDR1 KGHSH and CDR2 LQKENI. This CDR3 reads CASSPQTDSGNTIYF. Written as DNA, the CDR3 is TGTGCCAGCTCACCCCAGACAGACTCTGGAAACACCATATATTTT.

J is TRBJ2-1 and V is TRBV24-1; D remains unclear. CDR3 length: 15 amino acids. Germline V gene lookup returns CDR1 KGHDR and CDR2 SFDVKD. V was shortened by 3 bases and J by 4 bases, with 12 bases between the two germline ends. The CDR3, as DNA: TGTGCCACCAGTGATAGGCTAGTCTCTTACAATGAGCAGTTCTTC. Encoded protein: CATSDRLVSYNEQFF.

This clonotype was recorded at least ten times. The CDR3 sequence: CASSDGGDSNQPQHF. CDR3 sequence (DNA): TGTGCCAGCAGTGACGGGGGAGATAGCAATCAGCCCCAGCATTTT. This sequence joins TRBV2 and TRBJ1-5; maybe TRBD1 (5 bases). Trimming shortened V by 3 bases and J by 0 bases, and 9 bases separated the two germline ends. The CDR3 has 15 amino acids. Germline CDR1 is SNHLY and CDR2 is FYNNEI. The full variable domain, completed using reference TRBV2 and TRBJ1-5, is EPEVTQTPSHQVTQMGQEVILRCVPISNHLYFYWYRQILGQKVEFLVSFYNNEISEKSEIFDDQFSVERPDGSNFTLKIRSTKLEDSAMYFCASSDGGDSNQPQHFGDGTRLSIL.

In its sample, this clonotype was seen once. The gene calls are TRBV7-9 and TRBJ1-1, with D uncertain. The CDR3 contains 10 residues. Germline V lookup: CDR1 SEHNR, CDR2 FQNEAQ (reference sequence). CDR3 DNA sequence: TGTGCACTCCGACAATCTGAAGCTTTCTTT. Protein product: CALRQSEAFF.

In DNA, the CDR3 is TGTGCCAGCAGACGGACTAGCGGGGATGAGCAGTTCTTC. Translating it yields CASRRTSGDEQFF. The rearrangement joins TRBV11-3 to TRBJ2-1, with 12 bases lining up with TRBD2. Germline CDR1 reads SGHNT; CDR2 reads YENEEA. This CDR3 has 13 amino acids. Trimming at V came to 6 bases and at J to 8 bases, leaving 2 bases not matched to a gene.

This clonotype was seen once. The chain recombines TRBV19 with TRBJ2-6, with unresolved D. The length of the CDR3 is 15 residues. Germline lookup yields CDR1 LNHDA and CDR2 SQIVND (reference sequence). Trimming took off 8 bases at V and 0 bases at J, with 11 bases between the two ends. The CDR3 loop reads CASLSWSSGANVLTF. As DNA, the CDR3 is TGTGCCAGTCTTTCGTGGAGCTCTGGGGCCAACGTCCTGACTTTC.